Listed below are T cell receptor beta chains from one sample, sequenced in a study of B cell selection in AIRE deficiency. TCRdb's copy holds only in-frame clones and misses some; the assay was immunoSEQ multiplex PCR. The profile covers about 14,000 clones, with 90% to 95% appearing a single time and more than 1% taken by the ten largest. The sequenced sample consisted of Tregs sorted from PBMCs. The receptors were gathered from a human donor with AIRE deficiency. Each CDR3 is given with its conserved first and last residue. A D gene is named only where the DNA matches it firmly. Only part of the rows carry a size: once, few, many, or a class if the clone is expanded.

>NA|NA|12|TRBJ1-2|TRBV5-6
CASSPDGYGYTF
TGTGCCAGCAGCCCGGACGGCTATGGCTACACCTTC
>NA|NA|15|TRBJ2-3|TRBV7-3
CASSLRGSDTDTQYF
TGTGCCAGCAGCTTAAGAGGGTCAGACACAGATACGCAGTATTTT
>TRBD2|NA|15|TRBJ2-7|TRBV7-2
CASSVGLAGFNEQYF
TGTGCCAGCAGCGTGGGACTAGCGGGATTCAACGAGCAGTACTTC
>TRBD2|NA|11|TRBJ2-7|TRBV20-1
CSARLAGVLYF
TGCAGTGCTAGACTAGCGGGAGTCCTTTACTTC
>NA|NA|16|TRBJ2-2|TRBV27
CASSFRAGVLTGELFF
TGTGCCAGCAGTTTTCGGGCAGGGGTTTTGACCGGGGAGCTGTTTTTT
>NA|NA|13|TRBJ2-5|TRBV7-2
CASSLGGLETQYF
TGTGCCAGCAGCCTAGGGGGGTTGGAGACCCAGTACTTC
>TRBD2|once|16|TRBJ2-1|TRBV19
CASSGASGSSYNEQFF
TGTGCCAGTAGTGGAGCTAGCGGGAGCTCCTACAATGAGCAGTTCTTC
>NA|once|13|TRBJ2-1|TRBV4-2
CASSQGPWNEQFF
TGTGCCAGCAGCCAAGGTCCGTGGAATGAGCAGTTCTTC
>NA|NA|15|TRBJ1-5|TRBV28
CASSPRTVLPQPQHF
TGTGCCAGCAGTCCTCGGACAGTACTTCCTCAGCCCCAGCATTTT
>TRBD2|NA|14|TRBJ2-7|TRBV4-2
CASSQASGSYEQYF
TGTGCCAGCAGCCAAGCTAGCGGGAGTTACGAGCAGTACTTC
>NA|NA|13|TRBJ2-5|TRBV5-1
CASSLAGSETQYF
TGCGCCAGCAGCTTGGCTGGGTCGGAGACCCAGTACTTC
>NA|NA|14|TRBJ2-7|TRBV5-4
CASSLTGPPYEQYF
TGTGCCAGCAGCTTGACAGGGCCCCCCTACGAGCAGTACTTC
>TRBD2|few|19|TRBJ2-5|TRBV15
CATSRDVGLAGGPSETQYF
TGTGCCACCAGCAGAGATGTAGGGCTAGCGGGAGGGCCCTCAGAGACCCAGTACTTC
>TRBD2|NA|16|TRBJ2-3|TRBV18
CASSPLGLAGSDTQYF
TGTGCCAGCTCACCTCTCGGACTAGCGGGATCAGATACGCAGTATTTT
>NA|NA|15|TRBJ2-1|TRBV4-1
CASSQSVPSRLWQFF
TGCGCCAGCAGCCAATCGGTCCCCTCGAGGTTGTGGCAGTTCTTC
>TRBD2|once|17|TRBJ2-3|TRBV11-2
CASSLPFVASGEDTQYF
TGTGCCAGCAGCTTACCTTTTGTGGCTAGCGGGGAAGATACGCAGTATTTT
>TRBD2|NA|15|TRBJ2-7|TRBV19
CASSISGTSEYEQYF
TGTGCCAGTAGTATTTCCGGGACTAGCGAGTACGAGCAGTACTTC
>NA|NA|15|TRBJ2-2|TRBV5-8
CASSLRGLNTGELFF
TGTGCCAGCAGCTTGCGGGGACTGAACACCGGGGAGCTGTTTTTT
>TRBD1|NA|14|TRBJ1-2|TRBV6-5
CASSSPGQGSGYTF
TGTGCCAGCAGTTCGCCGGGACAGGGCAGCGGCTACACCTTC
>TRBD1|NA|15|TRBJ1-6|TRBV4-2
CASSQENRGNSPLHF
TGTGCCAGCAGCCAAGAGAACAGGGGGAATTCACCCCTCCACTTT
>TRBD2|NA|16|TRBJ2-7|TRBV6-1
CASSAPGAGGPNEQYF
TGTGCCAGCAGTGCCCCGGGTGCGGGAGGGCCCAACGAGCAGTACTTC
>NA|NA|14|TRBJ2-2|TRBV6-1
CATAQSGLTGELFF
TGTGCCACGGCGCAGTCAGGACTCACCGGGGAGCTGTTTTTT
>TRBD2|NA|16|TRBJ2-3|TRBV19
CASSIGEGRVTDTQYF
TGTGCCAGTAGTATAGGGGAGGGTCGGGTCACAGATACGCAGTATTTT
>NA|NA|16|TRBJ1-6|TRBV28
CASSPGKGGPNSPLHF
TGTGCCAGCAGTCCAGGGAAAGGAGGGCCTAATTCACCCCTCCACTTT
>TRBD2|NA|15|TRBJ2-2|TRBV7-9
CASSAGLAKAGELFF
TGTGCCAGCAGCGCGGGACTAGCGAAGGCCGGGGAGCTGTTTTTT
>TRBD2|NA|13|TRBJ2-7|TRBV19
CASGLAGFGEQYF
TGTGCCAGCGGACTAGCGGGGTTCGGCGAGCAGTACTTC
>TRBD2|NA|16|TRBJ2-1|TRBV18
CASSPLTSGVYNEQFF
TGTGCCAGCTCACCCCTAACTAGCGGGGTCTACAATGAGCAGTTCTTC
>NA|NA|13|TRBJ2-7|TRBV6-5
CASSYSGPYEQYF
TGTGCCAGCAGTTACTCGGGACCCTACGAGCAGTACTTC
>NA|NA|15|TRBJ2-6|TRBV5-1
CASSGGPSGANVLTF
TGCGCCAGCAGCGGGGGGCCATCTGGGGCCAACGTCCTGACTTTC